The 21 T cell receptor beta chains in this list originate from one sample, sequenced in a study of T cells in Graves' hyperthyroidism and ophthalmopathy. The investigators amplified TCR beta CDR3 regions from RNA transcripts. HTBI primers were used for first-round RT-PCR of the TCR CDR3. TCRdb re-derived calls from the multiplex PCR reads in MiXCR, one entry per CDR3 protein. The sample shows approximately 600,000 distinct CDR3 sequences, approximately 15% of them seen only once. Input material: blood. These receptors all stem from a woman under 30 with Graves' ophthalmopathy.

The chain combines TRBV30 with TRBJ2-2, with D uncertain. The CDR3 totals 15 residues. V lost 0 bases to trimming and J lost 4 bases, with 12 bases between them. The germline V gene encodes CDR1 GTSNPN and CDR2 SVGIG (reference sequence). CDR3 amino acids: CAWSVKPLGTGELFF. In DNA form, the CDR3 reads TGTGCCTGGAGTGTAAAGCCCCTTGGCACCGGGGAGCTGTTTTTT.

This clonotype was picked up many times. This chain connects TRBV3-1 to TRBJ1-6, with D tentatively TRBD1 (6 bases). The length of the CDR3 is 15 residues. Deletions cut 2 bases from V and 8 bases from J, with 13 bases between. Germline CDR1 LGHDT, CDR2 YNNKEL (reference sequence). DNA for the CDR3: TGTGCCAGCAGCCAAATGTCCAGGGGAGATTCACCCCTCCACTTT. Its translation: CASSQMSRGDSPLHF.

This clonotype was observed at least ten times. The genes are TRBV7-9 and TRBJ1-5, with 11 bases identical to TRBD1. CDR1 and CDR2 from the germline V gene are SEHNR and FQNEAQ (reference sequence). Trimming took 3 bases from V and 4 from J; bases not matched to a gene: 5. The length of the CDR3 is 16 residues. The CDR3 sequence: CASSFGQGARNQPQHF. CDR3 in DNA: TGTGCCAGCAGCTTCGGACAGGGGGCTAGGAATCAGCCCCAGCATTTT. Looking up the rest from reference TRBV7-9 and TRBJ1-5 gives the full variable domain: DTGVSQNPRHKITKRGQNVTFRCDPISEHNRLYWYRQTLGQGPEFLTYFQNEAQLEKSRLLSDRFSAERPKGSFSTLEIQRTEQGDSAMYLCASSFGQGARNQPQHFGDGTRLSIL.

This clonotype came up a few times. V gene TRBV5-6 combines with J gene TRBJ2-7, with TRBD2 identical over 8 bases. The germline V gene encodes CDR1 SGHDT and CDR2 YYEEEE. J gave up 6 bases and V 4 bases, and 9 bases lay outside the gene matches. The CDR3 consists of 14 residues. This CDR3 reads CASSPRAGAREQYF. Written as DNA, the CDR3 is TGTGCCAGCAGCCCGCGAGCGGGAGCTCGCGAGCAGTACTTC.

On this clonotype itself: The junction differs from germline at one of its ends, possibly a read error. The chain links TRBV5-5 to TRBJ2-7; no definite D call. This CDR3 comprises 15 residues. Germline assignment: CDR1 SGHKS and CDR2 YYEKEE (reference sequence). DNA of the CDR3: TGCGCCAGCAGCCAAGTCTTCGGCAGCTCCTACGAGCAGTACTTC. It yields the protein CASSQVFGSSYEQYF.

This chain joins TRBV7-2 and TRBJ1-2; 12 bases agree with TRBD1. Germline trimming cut 5 bases from V and 7 bases from J; bases unmatched to any gene: 5. The CDR3 consists of 14 residues. CDR1 and CDR2 (germline): SGHTA, FQGNSA. CDR3 loop: CASSQGTGGGGYTF. CDR3 nucleotide sequence: TGTGCCAGCAGCCAAGGGACAGGGGGCGGTGGCTACACCTTC.

This clonotype was observed at least ten times. The rearrangement joins TRBV9 to TRBJ1-1; TRBD1 is a possible D gene (5 bases). V was clipped by 4 bases and J by 4 bases, with 17 bases between them. Germline V gene sequence: CDR1 SGDLS, CDR2 YYNGEE. The CDR3 is 15 amino acids. The CDR3, as DNA: TGTGCCAGCAGCCTCGACAGTTTTAGTGGCACTGAAGCTTTCTTT. This gives the protein CASSLDSFSGTEAFF.

This clonotype was observed many times. J is TRBJ1-6 and V is TRBV11-3; 10 bases match TRBD1. Trimming at V came to 4 bases and at J to 8 bases, leaving 2 bases not matched to a gene. Germline-derived CDR1 and CDR2 are SGHNT and YENEEA. This CDR3 is built from 14 residues. The CDR3 DNA is TGTGCCAGCAGCTCCGGGACAGGGGATTCACCCCTCCACTTT. Protein product: CASSSGTGDSPLHF.

This clonotype was counted many times. The genes are TRBV6-2 or TRBV6-3 and TRBJ2-1, with a weak D call TRBD2 (6 bases). This CDR3 has 14 amino acids. Trimming cost V 8 bases and J 1 base, with 12 bases left between them. CDR1 and CDR2 (germline): MNHEY, SVGEGT. In DNA, the CDR3 is TGTGCCAGCCGAAGTGGAGGGTCCTACAATGAGCAGTTCTTC. Residues: CASRSGGSYNEQFF.

CDR3 in amino acids: CASSPGDYTEAFF. The DNA for the CDR3 is TGTGCCAGCAGTCCAGGGGACTACACTGAAGCTTTCTTT. The chain employs TRBV28 and TRBJ1-1; weak D call: TRBD1 (6 bases). The CDR3 has 13 amino acids. From germline, CDR1 is MDHEN and CDR2 SYDVKM. V lost 5 bases and J lost 3, with 10 bases in between.

This clonotype has only a few counts. The chain carries TRBV14 and TRBJ2-5, with 10 bases matching TRBD1. The CDR3 length is 17 residues. Unmatched junction bases numbered 12, after V lost 4 bases and J lost 4 bases. The V gene's germline CDR1 is SGHDN and CDR2 FVKESK. CDR3: CASSPWRTGGLGETQYF. The CDR3 nucleotides read TGTGCCAGCAGCCCCTGGCGGACAGGGGGTTTAGGAGAGACCCAGTACTTC.

This clonotype was seen at least ten times. The chain joins TRBV18 to TRBJ2-1; perhaps D is TRBD1 or TRBD2 (5 bases each). The CDR3 extends over 14 amino acids. Trimming left V 3 bases short and J 5 bases short, with 11 bases between. Germline lookup yields CDR1 KGHSH and CDR2 LQKENI. The CDR3 region is CASSPNRGNNEQFF. For the CDR3, the DNA is TGTGCCAGCTCACCCAATCGGGGCAACAATGAGCAGTTCTTC.

On this clonotype itself: A read error may explain this, as a much larger clone is one base away. The V and J genes are TRBV20-1 and TRBJ2-7; 7 bases fit TRBD2. CDR3 length equals 18 residues. CDR1 and CDR2 (germline): DFQATT, SNEGSKA (reference sequence). J gave up 2 bases and V 3 bases, and 19 bases lay outside the gene matches. CDR3 sequence: CSASVSGKAGGWTYEQYF. CDR3 in DNA: TGCAGTGCTAGCGTCAGCGGGAAGGCCGGGGGATGGACCTACGAGCAGTACTTC.

V is TRBV24-1 and J is TRBJ2-5, with 8 nucleotides matching TRBD1. This CDR3 spans 15 amino acids. Per the germline V gene, CDR1 is KGHDR and CDR2 is SFDVKD. V shed 2 bases and J 1 base; nucleotides not matched to a gene: 2. CDR3 DNA sequence: TGTGCCACCAGTGATTCCGGGACAGGCCAAGAGACCCAGTACTTC. This gives the protein CATSDSGTGQETQYF.

This clonotype occurred once. This rearrangement joins TRBV24-1 to TRBJ2-1, with 8 positions matching TRBD2. The V gene end was trimmed by 9 bases and the J gene end by 2 bases; junction bases not matched to a gene: 11. CDR3 length: 16 residues. The V gene's germline CDR1 is KGHDR and CDR2 SFDVKD. CDR3 DNA sequence: TGTGCCACCTCCCGCGGGGCGGGAGGTCCCTACAATGAGCAGTTCTTC. It yields the protein CATSRGAGGPYNEQFF.

This clonotype occurred many times. V and J are TRBV11-1 and TRBJ2-5, with a tentative D call TRBD1 (6 bases). This CDR3 spans 13 amino acids. The germline gives CDR1 SGHAT, CDR2 FQDESV (reference sequence). The V end was cut by 5 bases, the J end by 5 bases, with 12 bases between. CDR3 in amino acids: CASSQTGSETQYF. The CDR3 DNA follows: TGTGCCAGCAGCCAGACAGGTAGCGAGACCCAGTACTTC.

V gene TRBV5-6 combines with J gene TRBJ1-1; unclear D gene. Germline V gene data show CDR1 as SGHDT and CDR2 as YYEEEE. The CDR3 covers 17 residues. The ends were cut back, 0 bases at V and 0 bases at J, with 15 bases in the middle. The CDR3 region is CASSLGAQIYMNTEAFF. In nucleotides, the CDR3 is TGTGCCAGCAGCTTGGGTGCCCAGATTTATATGAACACTGAAGCTTTCTTT.

The V call is TRBV20-1, the J call TRBJ2-2, with D perhaps given as TRBD1 or TRBD2 (5 bases each). This CDR3 has 15 residues. Trimming left V 3 bases short and J 5 bases short, with 16 bases between. The germline gives CDR1 DFQATT, CDR2 SNEGSKA (reference sequence). CDR3 DNA: TGCAGTGCTAGGCCCGACAGTTCGGGGACCGGGGAGCTGTTTTTT. Protein product: CSARPDSSGTGELFF.

This clonotype was picked up many times. The V and J genes are TRBV28 and TRBJ1-3; D not certain. V was shortened by 1 base and J by 0 bases, with 13 bases between the two germline ends. The germline V gene has CDR1 MDHEN and CDR2 SYDVKM. This CDR3 spans 17 amino acids. The CDR3 region has the DNA TGTGCCAGCAGTTTATTTCCGCTTTACTTCTCTGGAAACACCATATATTTT. Translating it yields CASSLFPLYFSGNTIYF.

This clonotype was picked up many times. J is TRBJ1-1 and V is TRBV27; a weak D match, TRBD1 (5 bases). Germline values: CDR1 MNHEY, CDR2 SMNVEV (reference sequence). This CDR3 is 14 amino acids long. Trimming took off 4 bases at V and 5 bases at J, with 14 bases between the two ends. CDR3 nucleotide sequence: TGTGCCAGCAGTTCTGAGGGGCGAAAAACTGAAGCTTTCTTT. Its protein product is CASSSEGRKTEAFF.

This clonotype was seen repeatedly, ten times or more. The CDR3 reads CASSVGLAGADTQYF. DNA for the CDR3: TGTGCCAGCAGCGTCGGACTAGCGGGAGCAGATACGCAGTATTTT. This chain joins TRBV9 and TRBJ2-3; 13 positions match TRBD2. The CDR3 runs 15 residues. V gave up 2 bases and J gave up 4 bases; unmatched junction bases: 1. Germline values: CDR1 SGDLS, CDR2 YYNGEE.